The present T cell receptor beta chain was sequenced within a study of early T cells in non-severe SARS-CoV-2 infection. Study as a whole: The authors sequenced bulk RNA from unsorted whole blood, leaving chains unpaired.

Findings and limits, study-wide: Matching against VDJdb likely underestimated virus-specific expansions, favoring anti-spike CD8.

Researchers tagged individual cDNA molecules with unique molecular identifiers. TCRdb reanalysed the 5' RACE reads using MiXCR and keeps one entry per CDR3 protein. Of around 46,000 distinct CDR3 sequences in the sample, roughly 5.7% were seen once. This clonotype was counted ten times or more. The target antigen is unknown. The sample in question was whole blood, obtained at baseline. This TCR came from an adult who was a healthcare worker with PCR-confirmed SARS-CoV-2 infection or an uninfected control (not recorded which).

The CDR3 nucleotides are TGTGCCAGCATTACAGGGCTTCCAAAAAACATTCAGTACTTC. Translation: CASITGLPKNIQYF. V usage is TRBV6-1 and J usage is TRBJ2-4, with D maybe TRBD1 (6 bases). The V gene lost 7 bases and the J gene lost 4 bases, with 14 bases spanning the gap. The germline V gene encodes CDR1 MNHNS and CDR2 SASEGT. The CDR3 covers 14 residues.